What follows are 12 T cell receptor beta chains derived from one specimen sequenced in a study of cytomegalovirus exposure and HLA in healthy donors (dated by TCRdb to about 2017). Receptors were amplified or captured by the immunoSEQ multiplex PCR assay. TCRdb retrieved this table from immuneACCESS and kept in-frame rearrangements only. Not all clones are present; in checked studies, unresolved V genes account for under half, and no reason is known for the remainder. This sample has over 200,000 clones in its table, and 90% of those were observed once. In total, the top ten clones hold approximately 3% of the sample. Sequencing was done on a sample of PBMCs. These TCRs come from a woman in her twenties or thirties in good health and CMV-seronegative.

With regard to this clone: This sample also contains other DNA sequences that code for the same CDR3. The chain links TRBV9 to TRBJ2-7; the match to TRBD1 covers 7 bases. Germline assignment: CDR1 SGDLS and CDR2 YYNGEE. V was clipped by 0 bases and J by 4 bases; unmatched bases: 4. The CDR3 contains 14 residues. CDR3 nucleotides: TGTGCCAGCAGCGTAGGACAGGGAGCTTACGAGCAGTACTTC. It encodes CASSVGQGAYEQYF. The whole variable domain, remainder taken from reference TRBV9 and TRBJ2-7, is DSGVTQTPKHLITATGQRVTLRCSPRSGDLSVYWYQQSLDQGLQFLIQYYNGEERAKGNILERFSAQQFPDLHSELNLSSLELGDSALYFCASSVGQGAYEQYFGPGTRLTVT.

V and J are TRBV28 and TRBJ2-3; 9 nucleotides line up with TRBD1. The CDR3 is 15 residues long. V trimming: 6 bases; J trimming: 6 bases; junction bases outside the gene matches: 10. The germline CDR1 and CDR2 sequences are MDHEN and SYDVKM. CDR3 DNA sequence: TGTGCCAGCAGCCAGGGACAGGGAGTGGGTGATACGCAGTATTTT. Amino acid sequence: CASSQGQGVGDTQYF.

The V gene is TRBV5-1, the J gene TRBJ2-7, with D perhaps TRBD1 or TRBD2 (5 bases each). The CDR3 runs 12 residues. V lost 4 bases and J 6 bases, leaving 11 bases between the germline ends. Germline assignment: CDR1 SGHRS and CDR2 YFSETQ. As DNA, the CDR3 is TGCGCCAGCAGCGATGCAGGGAGCGAGCAGTACTTC. Its protein product is CASSDAGSEQYF.

The V and J genes are TRBV28 and TRBJ1-2; TRBD1 matches at 8 bases. Germline V gene sequence: CDR1 MDHEN, CDR2 SYDVKM. The CDR3 length is 14 residues. V lost 5 bases to trimming and J lost 3 bases; unmatched junction nucleotides: 5. Written as DNA, the CDR3 is TGTGCCAGCAGTGAGGACAGGGAGTACTATGGCTACACCTTC. Protein product: CASSEDREYYGYTF.

The chain combines TRBV6-6 with TRBJ2-7; no firm D call. Trimming removed 2 bases from V and 4 bases from J, with 12 bases in between. The CDR3 spans 14 residues. Germline loops: CDR1 MNHNY, CDR2 SVGAGI (reference sequence). Here the CDR3 reads CASSYKGYLYEQYF. As DNA, the CDR3 is TGTGCCAGCAGTTACAAGGGTTACTTGTACGAGCAGTACTTC.

This sequence joins TRBV29-1 and TRBJ2-7; D is undetermined. V dropped 5 bases and J dropped 0 bases, with 8 bases sitting between them. From germline, CDR1 is SQVTM and CDR2 ANQGSEA. This CDR3 comprises 12 residues. CDR3 loop: CSVRHTSYEQYF. CDR3 nucleotide sequence: TGCAGCGTTAGGCACACCTCCTACGAGCAGTACTTC.

This chain connects TRBV7-9 to TRBJ2-7; D ambiguous. This CDR3 has 12 amino acids. Germline-derived CDR1 and CDR2 are SEHNR and FQNEAQ (reference sequence). V was pared by 2 bases and J by 0 bases, with 2 bases between. CDR3 sequence: CASSLPSYEQYF. CDR3 in DNA: TGTGCCAGCAGCTTACCCTCCTACGAGCAGTACTTC.

The genes are TRBV28 and TRBJ2-7, with D perhaps matching TRBD1 or TRBD2 (5 bases each). This CDR3 is built from 16 residues. Germline CDR1 is MDHEN and CDR2 is SYDVKM. Trimming removed 2 bases at V and 2 bases at J, with 16 bases between. CDR3 in DNA: TGTGCCAGCAGTTTAGTGGGACGGAGCCCTACCTACGAGCAGTACTTC. This gives the protein CASSLVGRSPTYEQYF.

For this clone: Additional DNA sequences in this sample encode the identical CDR3. J is TRBJ2-7 and V is TRBV7-9; D unclear. The V end was cut by 1 base, the J end by 1 base, with 8 bases between. CDR3 length equals 14 residues. Germline CDR1 SEHNR, CDR2 FQNEAQ (reference sequence). CDR3 sequence: CASSLGGGSYEQYF. CDR3 in DNA: TGTGCCAGCAGCTTAGGTGGTGGATCCTACGAGCAGTACTTC.

The J gene is TRBJ1-5, the V gene TRBV7-7; 10 nucleotides agree with TRBD1. This CDR3 spans 17 amino acids. CDR1 and CDR2 from the germline V gene are SSHAT and FNYEAQ (reference sequence). V was clipped by 1 base and J by 4 bases; unmatched bases: 7. CDR3 in DNA: TGTGCCAGCAGCTTAGGGGGAGGGACAGGGGAAAATCAGCCCCAGCATTTT. It translates to CASSLGGGTGENQPQHF.

V is TRBV9 and J is TRBJ2-7; D is ambiguous. This CDR3 region has 13 residues. Germline CDR1 and CDR2: SGDLS and YYNGEE. V was shortened by 2 bases and J by 3 bases, with 9 bases between the two germline ends. CDR3 sequence: CASSVTAGYEQYF. Here the CDR3 DNA reads TGTGCCAGCAGCGTGACCGCCGGCTACGAGCAGTACTTC.

J is TRBJ1-5 and V is TRBV28, with 8 bases matching TRBD1. This CDR3 region has 15 residues. V trimming: 6 bases; J trimming: 3 bases; junction bases outside the gene matches: 7. Germline V gene sequence: CDR1 MDHEN, CDR2 SYDVKM. CDR3 residues: CASSYGTGHNQPQHF. The CDR3 DNA sequence: TGTGCCAGCAGCTACGGGACAGGACACAATCAGCCCCAGCATTTT.